These 18 T cell receptor beta chains originate from one sample sequenced in a study of blood T cell repertoires in COVID-19. TCRdb's copy holds only in-frame clones and misses some; the assay was immunoSEQ multiplex PCR. Here the sample spans under 300,000 clones, 86% being singletons. Sequenced material: peripheral blood. The receptors stem from a woman aged 65 to 85 with COVID-19, enrolled during active disease.

The chain employs TRBV10-3 and TRBJ1-1; 7 bases are shared with TRBD1. Germline CDR1 and CDR2: ENHRY and SYGVKD. Trimming removed 10 bases from V and 6 bases from J; junction bases left unmatched: 11. This CDR3 is built from 13 residues. CDR3 in amino acids: CASTGDGVPEAFF. The CDR3 DNA sequence: TGTGCCAGTACAGGGGACGGGGTCCCTGAAGCTTTCTTT.

J is TRBJ1-6 and V is TRBV3-1 (or the pseudogene TRBV3-2); D gene unclear. Looked up from germline, CDR1 is LGHDT and CDR2 is YNNKEL (reference sequence). Trimming stripped 1 base from V and 6 bases from J, with 7 bases between. This CDR3 has 14 amino acids. The CDR3 reads CASSQVQRNSPLHF. DNA of the CDR3: TGTGCCAGCAGCCAAGTCCAGCGTAATTCACCCCTCCACTTT.

The CDR3 protein is CASSQDPGQFNEKLFF. The CDR3 DNA is TGCGCCAGCAGCCAAGACCCGGGACAGTTTAATGAAAAACTGTTTTTT. J is TRBJ1-4 and V is TRBV4-3; TRBD1 matches 7 bases. Trimming took 0 bases from V and 4 from J; bases not matched to a gene: 5. This CDR3 contains 16 residues. CDR1 and CDR2 (germline): LGHNA, YSLEER.

This rearrangement joins TRBV28 to TRBJ2-7; D is unclear. V lost 5 bases and J 2 bases, leaving 16 bases between the germline ends. The CDR3 sequence is 15 residues long. Germline-derived CDR1 and CDR2 are MDHEN and SYDVKM. The CDR3 is CASSRHPWHTYEQYF. As DNA, the CDR3 is TGTGCCAGCAGTCGCCACCCCTGGCATACCTACGAGCAGTACTTC.

The rearrangement uses TRBV7-8 and TRBJ1-1; 7 positions match TRBD1. The CDR3 totals 15 residues. Looked up from germline, CDR1 is SGHVS and CDR2 is FQNEAQ. The V gene end was trimmed by 5 bases and the J gene end by 4 bases; junction bases not matched to a gene: 10. DNA for the CDR3: TGTGCCAGCAGCATAGACAGGGACCGAAGCACTGAAGCTTTCTTT. Its translation: CASSIDRDRSTEAFF.

V usage is TRBV19 and J usage is TRBJ1-1; D is unresolved. Per the germline V gene, CDR1 is LNHDA and CDR2 is SQIVND (reference sequence). The CDR3 covers 13 residues. Trimming left V 7 bases short and J 3 bases short, with 12 bases between. The CDR3 DNA sequence: TGTGCCAGTAACGGGGTACGGTACACTGAAGCTTTCTTT. It specifies CASNGVRYTEAFF.

The rearrangement uses TRBV27 and TRBJ1-2, with 10 bases that match TRBD1. This CDR3 has 14 residues. The J segment lost 7 bases and the V segment lost 5 bases, leaving 7 bases of the junction unmatched. Germline V gene data show CDR1 as MNHEY and CDR2 as SMNVEV (reference sequence). CDR3 loop: CASSPTGGTGGYTF. Written as DNA, the CDR3 is TGTGCCAGCAGTCCGACAGGGGGCACGGGTGGCTACACCTTC.

The chain uses TRBV19 and TRBJ2-7, with 9 bases lining up with TRBD1. Germline CDR1 LNHDA, CDR2 SQIVND (reference sequence). Germline trimming cut 4 bases from V and 6 bases from J; bases unmatched to any gene: 4. The CDR3 has 13 residues. The CDR3 is CASSNRDRVEQYF. CDR3 nucleotide sequence: TGTGCCAGTAGTAACCGGGACAGGGTCGAGCAGTACTTC.

This clone has only one observation. The V gene is TRBV11-2, the J gene TRBJ2-7; the match to TRBD1 covers 7 bases. The CDR3 runs 14 residues. Losses at the gene ends were 3 bases for V and 5 bases for J; bases not matched to a gene: 7. CDR1 SGHAT and CDR2 FQNNGV come from the germline V gene. The CDR3 protein is CASSFQQGNDEQYF. DNA of the CDR3: TGTGCCAGCAGCTTTCAACAGGGGAACGACGAGCAGTACTTC. Filled out from reference TRBV11-2 and TRBJ2-7, the complete variable domain reads EAGVAQSPRYKIIEKRQSVAFWCNPISGHATLYWYQQILGQGPKLLIQFQNNGVVDDSQLPKDRFSAERLKGVDSTLKIQPAKLEDSAVYLCASSFQQGNDEQYFGPGTRLTVT.

The V and J genes are TRBV9 and TRBJ2-3; D gene unclear. CDR3 length equals 13 residues. V was shortened by 4 bases and J by 3 bases, with 9 bases between the two germline ends. Germline V gene sequence: CDR1 SGDLS, CDR2 YYNGEE. CDR3: CASSTHMTDTQYF. CDR3 nucleotides: TGTGCCAGCAGCACCCACATGACAGATACGCAGTATTTT.

The chain links TRBV4-1 to TRBJ2-3, with 7 nucleotides matching TRBD2. CDR1 is MGHRA, CDR2 YSYEKL, per germline. The J segment lost 1 base and the V segment lost 0 bases, leaving 4 bases of the junction unmatched. The CDR3 totals 16 residues. CDR3 nucleotides: TGCGCCAGCAGCCAAGACGGGCTAGCGGGCACAGATACGCAGTATTTT. Its translation: CASSQDGLAGTDTQYF.

This clone was found once. V is TRBV13 and J is TRBJ2-1; 14 nucleotides agree with TRBD2. Germline loops: CDR1 PRHDT, CDR2 FYEKMQ (reference sequence). This CDR3 contains 16 residues. V dropped 5 bases and J dropped 11; count of bases not matched to a gene: 11. Written as DNA, the CDR3 is TGTGCCAGCAGCCCACCGGGACTAGCGGGGGCCCGACAGCAGTTCTTC. Its translation: CASSPPGLAGARQQFF. The full variable domain, its missing parts supplied by reference TRBV13 and TRBJ2-1, is AAGVIQSPRHLIKEKRETATLKCYPIPRHDTVYWYQQGPGQDPQFLISFYEKMQSDKGSIPDRFSAQQFSDYHSELNMSSLELGDSALYFCASSPPGLAGARQQFFGPGTRLTVL.

The V and J genes are TRBV6-5 and TRBJ2-5, with 8 bases identical to TRBD2. Germline loops: CDR1 MNHEY, CDR2 SVGAGI. Unmatched junction bases numbered 8, after V lost 4 bases and J lost 7 bases. CDR3 size: 14 residues. CDR3 nucleotide sequence: TGTGCCAGCAGTTCGCCCCGGGGGGGGAGGACCCAGTACTTC. Residues: CASSSPRGGRTQYF.

This chain uses TRBV7-9 with TRBJ1-2; 9 bases map to TRBD1. Germline CDR1 SEHNR, CDR2 FQNEAQ (reference sequence). The V segment lost 4 bases and the J segment 7 bases; nucleotides outside the gene matches: 10. The CDR3 has 15 amino acids. The CDR3 loop is CASSSATGGSSGYTF. The CDR3 DNA reads as TGTGCCAGCAGCTCGGCGACAGGGGGATCTTCTGGCTACACCTTC.

This clone was seen a handful of times. This chain joins TRBV4-1 and TRBJ2-1; 8 bases map to TRBD1. The CDR3 runs to 14 residues. Germline values: CDR1 MGHRA, CDR2 YSYEKL. The ends lost 3 bases at V and 7 bases at J; junction bases unmatched: 5. The CDR3 coding sequence is TGCGCCAGCAGCCACCCGGGACAGGCTAATGAGCAGTTCTTC. It specifies CASSHPGQANEQFF.

The rearrangement links TRBV13 to TRBJ1-2; 7 bases agree with TRBD1. The germline V gene encodes CDR1 PRHDT and CDR2 FYEKMQ (reference sequence). The CDR3 is made up of 18 amino acids. The V gene end was trimmed by 5 bases and the J gene end by 0 bases; junction bases not matched to a gene: 15. The CDR3 loop reads CASSHRGQEVLSNYGYTF. The CDR3, as DNA: TGTGCCAGCAGCCACCGAGGACAGGAGGTCTTATCTAACTATGGCTACACCTTC.

The chain has TRBV9 and TRBJ1-1; 10 nucleotides agree with TRBD1. This CDR3 is 14 amino acids long. Germline V gene lookup returns CDR1 SGDLS and CDR2 YYNGEE. J gave up 4 bases and V 0 bases, and 0 bases lay outside the gene matches. The CDR3, as DNA: TGTGCCAGCAGCGTAGGGACAGGGGGCACTGAAGCTTTCTTT. This translates into CASSVGTGGTEAFF.

The chain recombines TRBV7-9 with TRBJ2-7; 7 positions match TRBD2. The CDR3 sequence is 13 residues long. The germline V gene has CDR1 SEHNR and CDR2 FQNEAQ (reference sequence). V dropped 6 bases and J dropped 2; count of bases not matched to a gene: 4. The CDR3 is CASRTSNAYEQYF. Written as DNA, the CDR3 is TGTGCCAGCAGGACTAGCAACGCCTACGAGCAGTACTTC.